One and the same sample provided the 4 T cell receptor beta chains below, sequenced in a study of T cell changes during pregnancy in multiple sclerosis. Produced via immunoSEQ multiplex PCR; TCRdb's table is partial and in-frame only. The sample carries about 120,000 clones, 85% to 95% recorded once. Sequencing used peripheral blood, obtained before pregnancy. Receptors originate from a female donor with multiple sclerosis, enrolled in a pregnancy study.

In this sample, this clone turned up a few times. This chain joins TRBV5-4 and TRBJ1-1; 7 nucleotides align to TRBD1. CDR3 length equals 14 residues. Germline V gene lookup returns CDR1 SGHNT and CDR2 YYREEE (reference sequence). After removal of 5 bases from V and 10 bases from J, the junction contained 14 bases not matched to a gene. CDR3 coding DNA: TGTGCCAGCAGTAATACAGGGGAAGGGAGAGGAGCTTTCTTT. Amino acid sequence: CASSNTGEGRGAFF.

J is TRBJ2-3 and V is TRBV4-1; the D gene is possibly TRBD2 (7 bases). Trimming stripped 2 bases from V and 4 bases from J, with 16 bases between. This CDR3 region has 16 residues. The germline CDR1 and CDR2 sequences are MGHRA and YSYEKL. CDR3 nucleotides: TGCGCCAGCAGCCAAAGGTGGGGGGGCTCCGCAGATACGCAGTATTTT. Its protein is CASSQRWGGSADTQYF.

About this clone: A read error may account for a junction end that differs from germline. The chain employs TRBV6-5 and TRBJ1-1; 7 nucleotides agree with TRBD1. The CDR3 is made up of 14 amino acids. The germline V gene encodes CDR1 MNHEY and CDR2 SVGAGI. The CDR3 is CASSYRQGREPKVF. CDR3 nucleotide sequence: TGTGCCAGCAGTTACCGACAGGGAAGGGAACCCAAGGTCTTT.

As regards this clone: Other DNA sequences in this sample translate to the same CDR3. The V and J genes are TRBV10-3 and TRBJ2-5, with 10 positions matching TRBD2. CDR3 size: 14 residues. With 4 bases clipped from V and 3 bases from J, the junction kept 2 bases outside the gene matches. The germline gives CDR1 ENHRY, CDR2 SYGVKD. CDR3 region: CAISASGGEETQYF. The DNA of the CDR3 is TGTGCCATCAGTGCTAGCGGGGGAGAAGAGACCCAGTACTTC.